Here is one TCR beta chain with its context. Its antigen is as yet unknown. The data stem from a study of long-term antiretroviral therapy in people with HIV. Study details: The earliest samples came from an era when ART typically awaited falling CD4 counts.

At least one PBMC sample before ART and at least two after were required. Assay version v3.0 of immunoSEQ was used, and it was run at survey level. Sequencing aimed at about 35,000-55,000 T-cell genomes per sample. Using immunoSEQ multiplex PCR, the repertoire was profiled, and TCRdb retains in-frame clones only, with some absent. Here the sample spans about 27,000 clones, around 85% being singletons. V lost 6 bases to trimming and J lost 6 bases, with 13 bases between them. The CDR3 extends over 12 amino acids. The V gene's germline CDR1 is SQVTM and CDR2 ANQGSEA. Study-level points and caveats: Spans of CDR3 length were tighter for HIV repertoires than for controls.

The material sequenced was unsorted PBMCs, taken 2.3 years after starting antiretroviral therapy. The sequence derives from a man in his forties with HIV. The V call is TRBV29-1, the J call TRBJ2-3; D gene ambiguous. CDR3 protein: CSVGPTGDTQYF. Written as DNA, the CDR3 is TGCAGCGTAGGACCGACTGGGGATACGCAGTATTTT.